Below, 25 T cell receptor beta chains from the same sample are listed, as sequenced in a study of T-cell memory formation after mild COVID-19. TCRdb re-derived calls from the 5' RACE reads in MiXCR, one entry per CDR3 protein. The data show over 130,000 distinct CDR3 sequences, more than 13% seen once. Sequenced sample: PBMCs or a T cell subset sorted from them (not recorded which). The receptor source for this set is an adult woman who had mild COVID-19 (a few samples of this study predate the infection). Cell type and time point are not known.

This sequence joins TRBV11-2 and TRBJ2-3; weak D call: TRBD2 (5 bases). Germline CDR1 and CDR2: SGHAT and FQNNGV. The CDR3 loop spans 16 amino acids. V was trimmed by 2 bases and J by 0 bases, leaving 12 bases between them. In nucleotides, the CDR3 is TGTGCCAGCAGCTTATTCGAGGGAACTAGCACAGATACGCAGTATTTT. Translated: CASSLFEGTSTDTQYF.

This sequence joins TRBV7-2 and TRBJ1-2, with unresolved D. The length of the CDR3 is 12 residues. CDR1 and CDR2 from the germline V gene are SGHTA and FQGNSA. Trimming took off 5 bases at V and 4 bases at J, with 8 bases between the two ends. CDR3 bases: TGTGCCAGCAGCCAAGCCCTCTATGGCTACACCTTC. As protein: CASSQALYGYTF.

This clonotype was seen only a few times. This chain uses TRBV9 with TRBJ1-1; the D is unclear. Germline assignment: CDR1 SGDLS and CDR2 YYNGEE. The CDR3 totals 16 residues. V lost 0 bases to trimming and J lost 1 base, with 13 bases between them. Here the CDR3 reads CASSVGFGVENTEAFF. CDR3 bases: TGTGCCAGCAGCGTAGGGTTTGGGGTAGAGAACACTGAAGCTTTCTTT.

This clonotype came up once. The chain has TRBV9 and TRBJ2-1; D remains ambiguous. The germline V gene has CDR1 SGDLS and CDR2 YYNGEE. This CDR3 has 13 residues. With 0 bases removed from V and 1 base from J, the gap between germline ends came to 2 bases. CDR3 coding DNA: TGTGCCAGCAGCGTAGGGTCCTACAATGAGCAGTTCTTC. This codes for CASSVGSYNEQFF. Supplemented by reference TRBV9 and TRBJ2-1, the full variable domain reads DSGVTQTPKHLITATGQRVTLRCSPRSGDLSVYWYQQSLDQGLQFLIQYYNGEERAKGNILERFSAQQFPDLHSELNLSSLELGDSALYFCASSVGSYNEQFFGPGTRLTVL.

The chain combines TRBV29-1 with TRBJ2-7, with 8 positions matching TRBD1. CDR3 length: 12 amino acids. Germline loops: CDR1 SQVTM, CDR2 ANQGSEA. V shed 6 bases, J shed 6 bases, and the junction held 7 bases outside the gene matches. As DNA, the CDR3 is TGCAGCGTGACGGACAGGGTCGGCGAGCAGTACTTC. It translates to CSVTDRVGEQYF.

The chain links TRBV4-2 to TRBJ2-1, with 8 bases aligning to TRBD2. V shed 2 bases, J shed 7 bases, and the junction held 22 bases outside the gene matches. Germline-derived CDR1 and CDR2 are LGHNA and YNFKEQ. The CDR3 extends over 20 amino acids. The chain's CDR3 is CASSQLLTSGLVTWTNEQFF. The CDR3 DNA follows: TGTGCCAGCAGCCAACTTCTAACCTCGGGACTAGTGACCTGGACAAATGAGCAGTTCTTC.

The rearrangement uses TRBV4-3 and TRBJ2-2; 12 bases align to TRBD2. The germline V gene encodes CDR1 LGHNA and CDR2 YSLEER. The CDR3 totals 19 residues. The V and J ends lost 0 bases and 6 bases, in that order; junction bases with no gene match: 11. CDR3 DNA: TGCGCCAGCAGCCAAGATTGGCTAGCGGGAGGGAGTTCTTCCGGGGAGCTGTTTTTT. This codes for CASSQDWLAGGSSSGELFF.

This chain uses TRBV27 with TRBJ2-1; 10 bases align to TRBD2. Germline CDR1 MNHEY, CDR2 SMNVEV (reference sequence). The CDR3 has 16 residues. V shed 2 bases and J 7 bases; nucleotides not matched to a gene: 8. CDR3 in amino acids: CASSLMASGSSNEQFF. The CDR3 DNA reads TGTGCCAGCAGTTTAATGGCTAGCGGGAGTTCAAATGAGCAGTTCTTC.

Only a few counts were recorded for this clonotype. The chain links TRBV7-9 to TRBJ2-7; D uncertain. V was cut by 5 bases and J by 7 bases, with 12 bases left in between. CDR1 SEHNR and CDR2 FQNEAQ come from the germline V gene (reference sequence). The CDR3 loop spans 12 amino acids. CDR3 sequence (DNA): TGTGCCAGCAGCACCTACAAAGAAGAGCAGTACTTC. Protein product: CASSTYKEEQYF.

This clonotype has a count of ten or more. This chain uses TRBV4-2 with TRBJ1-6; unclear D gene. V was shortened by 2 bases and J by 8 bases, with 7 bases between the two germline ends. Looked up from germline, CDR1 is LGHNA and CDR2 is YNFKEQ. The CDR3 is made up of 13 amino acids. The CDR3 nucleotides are TGTGCCAGCAGCCAACGGTCTGATTCACCCCTCCACTTT. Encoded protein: CASSQRSDSPLHF.

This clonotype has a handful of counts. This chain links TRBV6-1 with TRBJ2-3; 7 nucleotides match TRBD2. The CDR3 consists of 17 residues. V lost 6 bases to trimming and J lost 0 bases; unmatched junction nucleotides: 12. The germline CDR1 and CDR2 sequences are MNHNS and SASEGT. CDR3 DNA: TGTGCCAGCAGCCAGAGCATTGGACTAGGGAGCACAGATACGCAGTATTTT. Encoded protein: CASSQSIGLGSTDTQYF.

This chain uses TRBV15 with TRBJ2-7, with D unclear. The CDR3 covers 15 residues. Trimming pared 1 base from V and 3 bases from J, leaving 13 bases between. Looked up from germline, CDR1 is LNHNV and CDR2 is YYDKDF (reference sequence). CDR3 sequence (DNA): TGTGCCACCAGCAGAGGAGTGCAAATTGGCTACGAGCAGTACTTC. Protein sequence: CATSRGVQIGYEQYF.

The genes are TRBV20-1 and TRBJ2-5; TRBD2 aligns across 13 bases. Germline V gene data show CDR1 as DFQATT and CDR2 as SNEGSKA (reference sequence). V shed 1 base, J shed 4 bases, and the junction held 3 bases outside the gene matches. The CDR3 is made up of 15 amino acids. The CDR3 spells CSARVGLAGVETQYF. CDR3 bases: TGCAGTGCTAGAGTCGGACTAGCGGGAGTAGAGACCCAGTACTTC.

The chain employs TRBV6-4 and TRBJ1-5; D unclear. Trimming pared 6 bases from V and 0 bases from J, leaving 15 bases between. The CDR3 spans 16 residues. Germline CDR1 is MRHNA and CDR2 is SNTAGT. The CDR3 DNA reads TGTGCCAGCAGCCCCTTGGGAAGAGATAGCAATCAGCCCCAGCATTTT. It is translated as CASSPLGRDSNQPQHF.

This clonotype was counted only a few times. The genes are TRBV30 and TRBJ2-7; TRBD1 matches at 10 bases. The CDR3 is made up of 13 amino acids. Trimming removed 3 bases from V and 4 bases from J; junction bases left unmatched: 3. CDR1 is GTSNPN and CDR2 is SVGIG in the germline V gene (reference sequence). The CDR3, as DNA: TGTGCCTGGAGAGGGACAGGGGTTTACGAGCAGTACTTC. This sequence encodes CAWRGTGVYEQYF.

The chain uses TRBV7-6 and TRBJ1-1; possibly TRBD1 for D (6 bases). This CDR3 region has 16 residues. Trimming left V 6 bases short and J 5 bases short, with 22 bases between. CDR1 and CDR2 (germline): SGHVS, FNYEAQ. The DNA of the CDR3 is TGTGCCAGCAGTCCGGGACACATCAGCCAAAGGACTGAAGCTTTCTTT. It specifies CASSPGHISQRTEAFF.

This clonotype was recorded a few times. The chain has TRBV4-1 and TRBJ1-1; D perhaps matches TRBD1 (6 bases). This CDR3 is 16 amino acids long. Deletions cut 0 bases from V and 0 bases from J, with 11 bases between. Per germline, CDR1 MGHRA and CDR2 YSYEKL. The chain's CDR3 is CASSQDRRGVNTEAFF. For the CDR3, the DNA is TGCGCCAGCAGCCAAGATCGGAGGGGGGTGAACACTGAAGCTTTCTTT.

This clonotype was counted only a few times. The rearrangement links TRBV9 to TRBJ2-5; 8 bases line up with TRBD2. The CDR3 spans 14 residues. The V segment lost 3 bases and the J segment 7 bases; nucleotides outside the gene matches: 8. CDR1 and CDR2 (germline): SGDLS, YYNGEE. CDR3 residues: CASSGTAGDLTQYF. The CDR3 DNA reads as TGTGCCAGCAGCGGGACAGCGGGGGATCTGACCCAGTACTTC.

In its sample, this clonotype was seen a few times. The CDR3, as DNA: TGTGCCAGCAGAACCCAGGGGGGTGGCTACACCTTC. Amino acids: CASRTQGGGYTF. V and J are TRBV12-3 or TRBV12-4 and TRBJ1-2; 7 nucleotides align to TRBD1. The CDR3 is 12 residues long. Trimming cost V 6 bases and J 7 bases; bases outside gene matches: 5.

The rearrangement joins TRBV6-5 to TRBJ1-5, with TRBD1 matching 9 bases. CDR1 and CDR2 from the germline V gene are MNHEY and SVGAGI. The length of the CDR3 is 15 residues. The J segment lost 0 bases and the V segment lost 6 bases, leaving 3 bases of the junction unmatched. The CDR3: CASSGTGNSNQPQHF. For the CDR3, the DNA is TGTGCCAGCAGCGGGACAGGGAATAGCAATCAGCCCCAGCATTTT.

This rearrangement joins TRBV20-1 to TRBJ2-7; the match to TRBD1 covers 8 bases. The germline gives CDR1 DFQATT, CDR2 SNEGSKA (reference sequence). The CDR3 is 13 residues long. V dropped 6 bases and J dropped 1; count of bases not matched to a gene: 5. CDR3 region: CSARTGLSYEQYF. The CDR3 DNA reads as TGCAGTGCCCGGACAGGGTTGTCCTACGAGCAGTACTTC.

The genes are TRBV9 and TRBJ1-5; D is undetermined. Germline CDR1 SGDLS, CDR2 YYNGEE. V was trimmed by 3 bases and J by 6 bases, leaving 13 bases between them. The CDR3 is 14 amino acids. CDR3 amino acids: CASSGWRSGQPQHF. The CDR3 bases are TGTGCCAGCAGCGGGTGGAGGTCCGGTCAGCCCCAGCATTTT.

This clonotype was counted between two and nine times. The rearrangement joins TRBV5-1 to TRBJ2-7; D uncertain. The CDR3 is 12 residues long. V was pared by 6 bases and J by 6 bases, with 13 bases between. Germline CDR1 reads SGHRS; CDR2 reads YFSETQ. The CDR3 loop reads CASMNEKGEQYF. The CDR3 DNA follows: TGCGCCAGCATGAATGAAAAGGGCGAGCAGTACTTC.

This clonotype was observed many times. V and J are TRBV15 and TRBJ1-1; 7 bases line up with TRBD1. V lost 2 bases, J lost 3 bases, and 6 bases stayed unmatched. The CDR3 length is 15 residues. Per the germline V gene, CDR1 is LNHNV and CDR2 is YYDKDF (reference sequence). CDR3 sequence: CATSRLGGYDTEAFF. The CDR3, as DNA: TGTGCCACCAGCAGACTAGGGGGCTACGACACTGAAGCTTTCTTT.

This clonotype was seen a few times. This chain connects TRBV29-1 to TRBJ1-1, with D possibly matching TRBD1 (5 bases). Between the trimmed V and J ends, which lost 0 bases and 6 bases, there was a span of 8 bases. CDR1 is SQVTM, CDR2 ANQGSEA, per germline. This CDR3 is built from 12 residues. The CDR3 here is CSVEDTGAEAFF. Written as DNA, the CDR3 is TGCAGCGTTGAAGATACGGGGGCTGAAGCTTTCTTT. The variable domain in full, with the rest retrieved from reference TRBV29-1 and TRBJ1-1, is SAVISQKPSRDICQRGTSLTIQCQVDSQVTMMFWYRQQPGQSLTLIATANQGSEATYESGFVIDKFPISRPNLTFSTLTVSNMSPEDSSIYLCSVEDTGAEAFFGQGTRLTVV.